This TCR beta chain is from a study of blood T cell repertoires in COVID-19 (TCRdb year 2020). Regarding the study in general: The collaborator samples originated in the United States, Italy and Spain and spanned the acute and convalescent phases of COVID-19. The dataset comprised deeply sampled blood TCRbeta repertoires from subjects exposed to, actively infected with, or recovered from COVID-19. The sample metadata nearly always contained a de-identified subject ID, COVID-19 status, age in years and sex. HLA class I and class II types, where available, came from metadata supplied by the sample provider rather than from assay-based typing. Samples were obtained from the ongoing ImmuneRACE study (first 160 participants) and from over a thousand subjects provided by 6 global collaborators. The repertoires were released in a freely available public database intended as a resource for research on the immune response to SARS-CoV-2. The prospective study material was composed of cDNA or gDNA derived from T cells, B-cell-depleted T cells, or PBMCs. What the authors observed across the whole study: The quantity of clinical and demographic metadata differed by source and by participant and was supplied without curation.

The CDR3 runs 13 amino acids, cysteine and phenylalanine included. Left in the record is the CDR3 DNA by itself, 39 bases read in frame from the first base. The junction carries 9 bases between V and J, which are trimmed by 2 bases and 10 bases respectively. TCRbeta CDR3 regions were amplified from genomic DNA using the immunoSEQ Assay, a bias-controlled multiplex PCR. The authors processed their data as follows. The number of nucleated cells in each sample was estimated by amplification of reference gene primers within the assay. To quantify the absolute abundance of each unique TCRbeta CDR3 rearrangement, sequence reads were collapsed and filtered. For each sample, productive Simpson clonality was calculated as the square root of Simpson's diversity index across productive rearrangements. The immuneACCESS repertoire file appears here via TCRdb, limited to in-frame rearrangements. These files lack a portion of the clones; in checked studies, under half of the deficit traces to unresolved V genes, and the cause of the others is not known. V and J calls plus clone size are reproduced from that table; the DNA served to infer D and trimming. The sample includes around 200,000 clones, with about 82% observed a single time. About 10% of the sample is taken by the ten largest.

This clone has just a few counts. It lacks a known antigen. No much larger clone is present one base from it, and per-base qualities are unavailable. Collaborating institutions collected whole blood in K2EDTA tubes following their own protocols. For TCRbeta analysis, collaborator samples were shipped as frozen whole blood, as isolated PBMCs, or as DNA extracted from either sample type. Here the chain combines TRBV12-3 or TRBV12-4 and TRBJ1-6, with a tentative D gene TRBD1 over 5 matching bases. Sequencing was done on a sample of peripheral blood. The TCR sequence derives from a woman of 80 years or more with acute or convalescent COVID-19. In nucleotides, the sequence is TGTGCCAGCAGTTTACAGGGCAACTCACCCCTCCACTTT. Its protein product is CASSLQGNSPLHF.